The following is a T cell receptor (beta chain) sequence with its context. Its target is not known. The sample originates from a study of vaccination effects on CD4 cells after COVID-19. On the study more broadly: The median interval between the second dose and post-vaccine sampling was 72 days.

ViraFEST assay sequencing came after antigen-specific CD4+ T cells were expanded with viral peptide pools. It was after approximately 11 days of culture that CD4+ T cells were isolated. Each person got two doses of an mRNA SARS-CoV-2 vaccine, BNT162b2 or mRNA-1273. According to the study, vaccine recipients showed no prior SARS-CoV-2 infection and negative nucleocapsid antibodies. A few million PBMC per well were cultured with approximately 10 IU/ml IL-2 and roughly 9.9 ug/ml peptides. The data were produced by immunoSEQ multiplex PCR, yet TCRdb's version contains in-frame clones alone and is incomplete. The profile covers roughly 59,000 clones, with roughly 78% appearing a single time and roughly 2% taken by the ten largest. CDR3 length: 13 residues. The germline V gene has CDR1 MGHDK and CDR2 SYGVNS. V lost 10 bases and J lost 3, with 15 bases in between.

The chain uses TRBV25-1 and TRBJ1-2, with D hard to call. This sample comprised CD4+ T cells from PBMCs cultured with HCoV-OC43 spike peptides, obtained after COVID-19 vaccination. This sample's subset: HCoV-OC43 spike overlapping peptide pool stimulation. This receptor was obtained from a human donor who received a COVID-19 vaccine. CDR3 bases: TGTGCCACCTCCGGCGGTGGGGACTATGGCTACACCTTC. Its translation: CATSGGGDYGYTF.